The sequence of this T cell receptor (beta chain) was determined in a study of vaccination effects on CD4 cells after COVID-19. Findings of the study overall: Of the vaccine-induced clones from healthy vaccinees, merely 1 of 255 recognized common cold coronaviruses as well.

Antigen-specific CD4+ T cell clonotypes were called by their expansion after viral peptide-pool culture in ViraFEST. CD4+ T cell isolation took place after less than 13 days of culture. Every participant took two doses of the BNT162b2 or mRNA-1273 vaccine. PBMC were cultured at a few million per well with around 9.2 IU/ml IL-2 and around 10 ug/ml peptides. IL-2 medium took the place of half the medium on both days 3 and 7. CDR1 MNHEY and CDR2 SMNVEV come from the germline V gene (reference sequence). This CDR3 is built from 13 residues. Trimming took off 6 bases at V and 3 bases at J, with 11 bases between the two ends. In regard to this clone: Its antigen is unidentified.

The protocol was immunoSEQ multiplex PCR, while the TCRdb copy is restricted to in-frame clones and leaves out a portion. The profile covers around 69,000 clones, with just under 75% appearing a single time and around 1.5% taken by the ten largest. The TCR was taken from a human donor who received a COVID-19 vaccine. The chain combines TRBV27 with TRBJ2-5, with a weak D call TRBD1 (5 bases). Sequencing was performed on CD4+ T cells from PBMCs cultured with HCoV-229E spike peptides, taken after COVID-19 vaccination. CDR3 sequence: CASRPRQKETQYF. DNA for the CDR3: TGTGCCAGCAGGCCAAGACAGAAAGAGACCCAGTACTTC.